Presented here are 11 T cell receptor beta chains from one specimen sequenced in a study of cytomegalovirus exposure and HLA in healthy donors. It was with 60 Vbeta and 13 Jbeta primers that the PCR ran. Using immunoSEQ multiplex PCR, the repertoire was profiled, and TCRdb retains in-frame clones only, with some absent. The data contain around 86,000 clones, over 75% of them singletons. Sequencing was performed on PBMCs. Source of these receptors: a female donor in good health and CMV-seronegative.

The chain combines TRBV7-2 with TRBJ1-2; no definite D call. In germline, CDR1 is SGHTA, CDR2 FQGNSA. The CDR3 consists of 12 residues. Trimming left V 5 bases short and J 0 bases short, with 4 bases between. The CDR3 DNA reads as TGTGCCAGCAGCCCCACTAACTATGGCTACACCTTC. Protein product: CASSPTNYGYTF.

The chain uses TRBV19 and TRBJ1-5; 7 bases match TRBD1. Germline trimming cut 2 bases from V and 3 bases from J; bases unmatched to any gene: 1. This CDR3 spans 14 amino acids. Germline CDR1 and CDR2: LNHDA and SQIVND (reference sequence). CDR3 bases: TGTGCCAGTAGTATACAGGGGGTCAATCAGCCCCAGCATTTT. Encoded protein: CASSIQGVNQPQHF.

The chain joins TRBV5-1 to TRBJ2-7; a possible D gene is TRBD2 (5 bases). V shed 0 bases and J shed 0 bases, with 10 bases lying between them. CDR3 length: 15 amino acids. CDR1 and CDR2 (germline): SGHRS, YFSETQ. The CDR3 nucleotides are TGCGCCAGCAGCTTGGCCGGGGATAACTCCTACGAGCAGTACTTC. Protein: CASSLAGDNSYEQYF.

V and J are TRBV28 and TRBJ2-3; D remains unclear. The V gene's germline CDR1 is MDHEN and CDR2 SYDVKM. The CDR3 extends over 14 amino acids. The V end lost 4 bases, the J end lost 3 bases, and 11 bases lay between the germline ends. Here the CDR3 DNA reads TGTGCCAGCAGTTCCACCGCTAGAACAGATACGCAGTATTTT. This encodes CASSSTARTDTQYF.

CDR3 nucleotide sequence: TGTGCCAGCAGCTTAGTGACTAGTGATGAGCAGTTCTTC. It encodes CASSLVTSDEQFF. The V and J genes are TRBV11-3 and TRBJ2-1; the D gene is possibly TRBD2 (6 bases). With 1 base removed from V and 8 bases from J, the gap between germline ends came to 9 bases. CDR3 length equals 13 residues. Germline V gene lookup returns CDR1 SGHNT and CDR2 YENEEA.

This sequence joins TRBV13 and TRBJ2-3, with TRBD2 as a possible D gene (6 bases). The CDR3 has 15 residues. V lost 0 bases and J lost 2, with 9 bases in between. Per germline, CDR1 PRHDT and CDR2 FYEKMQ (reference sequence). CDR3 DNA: TGTGCCAGCAGCTTAGGGAGCGGGTCCACAGATACGCAGTATTTT. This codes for CASSLGSGSTDTQYF. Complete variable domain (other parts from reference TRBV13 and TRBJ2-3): AAGVIQSPRHLIKEKRETATLKCYPIPRHDTVYWYQQGPGQDPQFLISFYEKMQSDKGSIPDRFSAQQFSDYHSELNMSSLELGDSALYFCASSLGSGSTDTQYFGPGTRLTVL.

The CDR3: CASSPGQGHQGYGYTF. CDR3 nucleotides: TGTGCCAGCTCACCCGGCCAGGGCCACCAGGGCTATGGCTACACCTTC. The rearrangement uses TRBV18 and TRBJ1-2, with D perhaps matching TRBD1 (5 bases). The germline V and J ends were trimmed by 3 bases and 4 bases, with 18 bases remaining between them. Germline lookup yields CDR1 KGHSH and CDR2 LQKENI. The CDR3 has 16 residues.

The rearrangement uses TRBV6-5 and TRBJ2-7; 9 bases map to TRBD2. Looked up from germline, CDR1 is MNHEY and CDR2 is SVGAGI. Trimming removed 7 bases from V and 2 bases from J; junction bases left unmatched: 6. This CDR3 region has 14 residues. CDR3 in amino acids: CASKNSGGAYEQYF. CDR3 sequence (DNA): TGTGCCAGCAAGAATAGCGGGGGAGCCTACGAGCAGTACTTC.

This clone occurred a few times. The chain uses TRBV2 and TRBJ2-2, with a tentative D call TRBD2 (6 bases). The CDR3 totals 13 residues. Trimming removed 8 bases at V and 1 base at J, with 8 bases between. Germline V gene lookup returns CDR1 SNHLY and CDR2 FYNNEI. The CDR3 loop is CASRLENTGELFF. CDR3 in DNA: TGTGCCAGCCGACTAGAGAACACCGGGGAGCTGTTTTTT.

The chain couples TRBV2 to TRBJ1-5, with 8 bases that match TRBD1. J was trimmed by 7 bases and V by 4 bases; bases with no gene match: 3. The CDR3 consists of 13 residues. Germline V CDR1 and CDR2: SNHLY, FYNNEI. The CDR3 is CASSVQGAQPQHF. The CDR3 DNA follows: TGTGCCAGCAGTGTCCAGGGGGCCCAGCCCCAGCATTTT.

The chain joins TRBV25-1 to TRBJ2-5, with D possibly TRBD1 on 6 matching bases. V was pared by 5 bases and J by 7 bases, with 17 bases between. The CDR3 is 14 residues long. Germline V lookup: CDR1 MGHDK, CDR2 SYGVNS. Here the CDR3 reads CASSPLLGAATQYF. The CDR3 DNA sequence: TGTGCCAGCAGTCCCCTTCTGGGGGCGGCGACCCAGTACTTC.